This is a list of T cell receptor beta chains from one sample in a study of identical twins. TCRdb re-derived calls from the 5' RACE reads in MiXCR, one entry per CDR3 protein. The data hold some 790,000 distinct CDR3 sequences, with about 18% observed a single time. This same sample was also part of a study on T cells expressing NK-cell markers.

The sample taken for sequencing was PBMCs. The receptors derive from a young woman in good health. CDR3s include the opening cysteine and the closing phenylalanine or tryptophan. A D gene is named only where the DNA matches it firmly. The size entry is marked missing in some rows and otherwise reads once, few, many or a size class.

TRBJ2-3 | TRBV15 | TRBD2 | NA | TGTGCCACCAGCATCGGGACTACCTCTGATACGCAGTATTTT | CATSIGTTSDTQYF
TRBJ1-1 | TRBV20-1 | TRBD1 | few | TGCAGTGCTACGGGACAGGCGGGGACTGAAGCTTTCTTT | CSATGQAGTEAFF
TRBJ2-5 | TRBV12-3/TRBV12-4 | TRBD2 | few | TGTGCCAGCAGTTTTAGGTTAGCGGGGATGAAGACCCAGTACTTC | CASSFRLAGMKTQYF
TRBJ2-5 | TRBV7-2 | NA | few | TGTGCCAGCAGCCAGGGACTGTCCCAAGAGACCCAGTACTTC | CASSQGLSQETQYF
TRBJ2-1 | TRBV5-1 | NA | NA | TGCGCCAGCAGCCAGAGACGCGACACTGAGCAGTTCTTC | CASSQRRDTEQFF
TRBJ2-7 | TRBV20-1 | TRBD2 | NA | TGCAGTGCCCCAAGACTAGCGAACGAGCAGTACTTC | CSAPRLANEQYF
TRBJ2-3 | TRBV5-6 | TRBD2 | few | TGTGCCAGCAGCAGGCGGGAGATGGTAACAGATACGCAGTATTTT | CASSRREMVTDTQYF
TRBJ2-3 | TRBV12-3/TRBV12-4 | NA | NA | TGTGCCGGCAGTTTGGCGGGGAGCAGCACAGATACGCAGTATTTT | CAGSLAGSSTDTQYF
TRBJ2-3 | TRBV24-1 | NA | few | TGTGCCACCAGTGATCGGTCTTCCGGGAGAGATACGCAGTATTTT | CATSDRSSGRDTQYF
TRBJ2-7 | TRBV12-5 | TRBD2 | few | TGTGCTAGTGGACGGACTAGCGGCAGGTTCTACGAGCAGTACTTC | CASGRTSGRFYEQYF
TRBJ1-2 | TRBV12-3/TRBV12-4 | NA | NA | TGTGCCAGCAGCCTCAATGGCTACACCTTC | CASSLNGYTF
TRBJ1-1 | TRBV5-4 | NA | NA | TGTGCCAGCAGCCCTGATGGTGTTCTCACTGAAGCTTTCTTT | CASSPDGVLTEAFF
TRBJ2-3 | TRBV6-2/TRBV6-3 | NA | few | TGTGCCAGCAGTCCACGGACAGTAGGAGTCTCAGATACGCAGTATTTT | CASSPRTVGVSDTQYF
TRBJ1-4 | TRBV12-3/TRBV12-4 | NA | many | TGTGCCAGCAGTTTAAGGGCTCGGGCTAATGAAAAACTGTTTTTT | CASSLRARANEKLFF
TRBJ1-2 | TRBV27 | NA | NA | TGTGCCAGCAGTTTTACCAAGGGACACCTCTATGGCTACACCTTC | CASSFTKGHLYGYTF
TRBJ2-1 | TRBV19 | NA | few | TGTGCCAGTAGTATCCTCTGGTCCTCCTACAATGAGCAGTTCTTC | CASSILWSSYNEQFF
TRBJ2-1 | TRBV6-2/TRBV6-3 | NA | few | TGTGCCAGCAGTTACTATTACAATGAGCAGTTCTTC | CASSYYYNEQFF
TRBJ2-1 | TRBV25-1 | NA | few | TGTGCCAGCAGTGAAGGCGCGTACGAGCAGTTCTTC | CASSEGAYEQFF
TRBJ2-1 | TRBV19 | TRBD2 | NA | TGTGCCAGTAGTATAGCGGGACTAGCCAACAATGAGCAGTTCTTC | CASSIAGLANNEQFF
TRBJ2-1 | TRBV5-6 | TRBD1 | NA | TGTGCCAGCAGCTTATACAGGGGCGGTGAGCAGTTCTTC | CASSLYRGGEQFF
TRBJ2-1 | TRBV5-1 | NA | NA | TGCGCCAGCAGCTGGGGACAATACAATGAGCAGTTCTTC | CASSWGQYNEQFF
TRBJ2-1 | TRBV18 | TRBD1 | NA | TGTGCCAGCGGTCGACAGGGTGCGGACAATGTGCAGTTCTTC | CASGRQGADNVQFF
TRBJ1-2 | TRBV6-5 | NA | NA | TGTGCCAGCAGTTACCTCAGGGGAGCCTATGGCTACACCTTC | CASSYLRGAYGYTF
TRBJ2-3 | TRBV7-2 | NA | few | TGTGCCAGCAGCTTTCAAAGAGGAGATACGCAGTATTTT | CASSFQRGDTQYF
TRBJ2-1 | TRBV24-1 | NA | NA | TGTGCCACCAGTGATTCGTCAGCGGGTGAGCAGTTCTTC | CATSDSSAGEQFF
TRBJ2-1 | TRBV9 | TRBD2 | NA | TGTGCCAGCAGCGTTTCAAGCGGGGGGCAGCCCTCCTACAATGAGCAGTTCTTC | CASSVSSGGQPSYNEQFF
TRBJ2-1 | TRBV20-1 | NA | NA | TGCAGTGCTAGAACAAAGTATGAGCAGTTCTTC | CSARTKYEQFF
TRBJ1-1 | TRBV29-1 | TRBD1 | NA | TGCAGCGTTCCTACAGGGGGGCACACTGAAGCTTTCTTT | CSVPTGGHTEAFF
TRBJ1-2 | TRBV5-6 | TRBD1 | NA | TGTGCCAGCAGCAAATCGGACAGGGCTCTAGGCTATGGCTACACCTTC | CASSKSDRALGYGYTF
TRBJ2-7 | TRBV12-3/TRBV12-4 | TRBD2 | many | TGTGCCAGCAGGTCGACTAGCGGACAGTACGAGCAGTACTTC | CASRSTSGQYEQYF
TRBJ2-5 | TRBV14 | NA | few | TGTGCCAGCAGCCAAGGGGCGCGGACCCAGTACTTC | CASSQGARTQYF
TRBJ1-2 | TRBV12-3/TRBV12-4 | NA | NA | TGTGCCAGCAGTTTAGACCCCAGACAGGTGGTTAGGGGCTACACCTTC | CASSLDPRQVVRGYTF
TRBJ2-1 | TRBV12-3/TRBV12-4 | TRBD1 | few | TGTGCCAGCAGCGACAGGGGGCGTCATCCCGGTGAGCAGTTCTTC | CASSDRGRHPGEQFF
TRBJ2-7 | TRBV6-1 | TRBD2 | few | TGTGCCAGCAGTCTAGACCCCGGGACTAGCGGGAGCTACGAGCAGTACTTC | CASSLDPGTSGSYEQYF
TRBJ1-4 | TRBV12-3/TRBV12-4 | NA | NA | TGTGCCAGCCTCCGAAGGACCGGATTAGTTAATGAAAAACTGTTTTTT | CASLRRTGLVNEKLFF
TRBJ1-2 | TRBV5-1 | NA | few | TGCGCCAGCAGCGATGAATATGGCTACACCTTC | CASSDEYGYTF
TRBJ2-1 | TRBV4-3 | TRBD2 | few | TGCGCCAGCAGCCAGTGGGAGGGCCCTTACAATGAGCAGTTCTTC | CASSQWEGPYNEQFF
TRBJ2-1 | TRBV14 | TRBD2 | few | TGTGCCAGCAGCCAAGCGGGACTAGGGAGGGGCAATGAGCAGTTCTTC | CASSQAGLGRGNEQFF
TRBJ2-7 | TRBV6-2/TRBV6-3 | NA | few | TGTGCCAGTCAGGACATCTACGAGCAGTACTTC | CASQDIYEQYF
TRBJ2-7 | TRBV5-6 | TRBD2 | few | TGTGCCAGCAGCTTCTACAGCGGGAGTTCCGGCGAGCAGTACTTC | CASSFYSGSSGEQYF
TRBJ1-2 | TRBV5-1 | TRBD1 | many | TGCGCCAGCAGCGCTGGACAGGGCCCTGGCTACACCTTC | CASSAGQGPGYTF
TRBJ2-7 | TRBV12-3/TRBV12-4 | TRBD2 | NA | TGTGCCAGCAGTCGCGGGACTAGAAAATACGAGCAGTACTTC | CASSRGTRKYEQYF
TRBJ2-7 | TRBV20-1 | NA | NA | TGCAGTGCTATAAGGGTTGGCGACGAGCAGTACTTC | CSAIRVGDEQYF
TRBJ1-4 | TRBV5-1 | NA | few | TGCGCCAGCAGCTTGGGAGGGGCTCGGGAAAAACTGTTTTTT | CASSLGGAREKLFF
TRBJ2-1 | TRBV12-3/TRBV12-4 | NA | NA | TGTGCCAGCGCCCGAGGGGAAGGTGAGCAGTTCTTC | CASARGEGEQFF
TRBJ2-7 | TRBV29-1 | NA | many | TGCAGCGTTGAGTGGGGCAACCACGAGCAGTACTTC | CSVEWGNHEQYF
TRBJ2-1 | TRBV7-9 | NA | NA | TGTGCCAGCAGCCCGGAGGGAGGCAATGAGCAGTTCTTC | CASSPEGGNEQFF
TRBJ2-1 | TRBV12-3/TRBV12-4 | NA | NA | TGTGCCAGCAGCTCCGGTCCCAAGGGGTCTGAGCAGTTCTTC | CASSSGPKGSEQFF
TRBJ2-2 | TRBV6-2/TRBV6-3 | NA | NA | TGTGCCAGCAGTATGGAGGTTAACACCGGGGAGCTGTTTTTT | CASSMEVNTGELFF
TRBJ2-7 | TRBV19 | TRBD1 | few | TGTGCCAGTAGTCAATCCGGGACAGGGTCCTACGAGCAGTACTTC | CASSQSGTGSYEQYF
TRBJ2-2 | TRBV7-6 | NA | NA | TGTGCCAGCAGCTTAGTCCCCAGCGGTGACACCGGGGAGCTGTTTTTT | CASSLVPSGDTGELFF